This is a list of T cell receptor beta chains from one sample in a study of cytomegalovirus exposure and HLA in healthy donors. This table comes from immunoSEQ multiplex PCR, and its TCRdb copy is limited to in-frame clones, with some not included. This table holds around 100,000 clones, roughly 72% found once. The sequenced sample consisted of PBMCs. Source of these receptors: a woman under 30 in good health and CMV-seropositive. CDR3s include the opening cysteine and the closing phenylalanine or tryptophan. The D gene is left open where the match is weak. Rows give clone size only sometimes, using once, few, many, or a class for an expanded clone.

NA,TRBD1,TRBV29-1,TRBJ1-2,CSVETGGYGYTF,TGCAGCGTTGAAACAGGGGGATATGGCTACACCTTC
NA,NA,TRBV5-1,TRBJ2-4,CASSLAQFTTGQNIQYF,TGCGCCAGCAGCTTGGCGCAGTTCACGACAGGACAAAACATTCAGTACTTC
NA,TRBD1,TRBV15,TRBJ1-1,CATSIRPAGDRGTVGAFF,TGTGCCACCAGCATAAGGCCCGCCGGGGACAGGGGAACGGTCGGGGCTTTCTTT
NA,TRBD1,TRBV5-1,TRBJ2-1,CASRGVGTGVNEQFF,TGCGCCAGCAGGGGGGTAGGGACAGGGGTAAACGAGCAGTTCTTC
NA,TRBD1,TRBV2,TRBJ2-3,CASSGTGPTDTQYF,TGTGCCAGCAGTGGGACAGGTCCCACAGATACGCAGTATTTT
NA,NA,TRBV6-5,TRBJ2-2,CASSYDNSGEELFF,TGTGCCAGCAGTTACGACAATTCGGGAGAGGAGCTGTTTTTT
NA,TRBD1,TRBV7-2,TRBJ1-4,CASSRGQGNEKLFF,TGTGCCAGCAGCAGGGGACAGGGGAATGAAAAACTGTTTTTT
NA,TRBD1,TRBV7-6,TRBJ2-7,CASSPTGVYEQYF,TGTGCCAGCAGCCCGACAGGGGTTTACGAGCAGTACTTC
few,TRBD1,TRBV11-2,TRBJ1-1,CASSLGTGGPEAFF,TGTGCCAGCAGCTTGGGTACAGGGGGCCCTGAAGCTTTCTTT
NA,TRBD2,TRBV28,TRBJ2-5,CASSMLFREGETQYF,TGTGCCAGCAGCATGCTCTTCAGGGAGGGGGAGACCCAGTACTTC
once,NA,TRBV28,TRBJ1-3,CASSFLINSGNTIYF,TGTGCCAGCAGTTTTCTAATAAACTCTGGAAACACCATATATTTT
NA,TRBD2,TRBV19,TRBJ2-2,CASSEGLAVIGELFF,TGTGCCAGTAGCGAGGGACTAGCGGTCATCGGGGAGCTGTTTTTT
NA,TRBD2,TRBV4-1,TRBJ2-7,CASSSDEASGGYEQYF,TGCGCCAGCAGCTCAGATGAAGCTAGCGGGGGCTACGAGCAGTACTTC
NA,TRBD2,TRBV18,TRBJ2-1,CASLSGTSGYNEQFF,TGTGCCAGCTTATCCGGGACTAGCGGATACAATGAGCAGTTCTTC
NA,NA,TRBV19,TRBJ1-1,CASSIVQNTEAFF,TGTGCCAGTAGTATAGTCCAGAACACTGAAGCTTTCTTT
few,TRBD1,TRBV6-6,TRBJ1-2,CASRELGTVNGYTF,TGTGCCAGCAGAGAGCTCGGGACAGTTAACGGCTACACCTTC
NA,TRBD1,TRBV28,TRBJ1-5,CASSSPGQGDQPQHF,TGTGCCAGCAGCTCCCCGGGACAGGGGGATCAGCCCCAGCATTTT
NA,NA,TRBV4-1,TRBJ2-1,CASSQPPPGSNEQFF,TGCGCCAGCAGCCAGCCCCCCCCAGGATCCAATGAGCAGTTCTTC
once,TRBD2,TRBV30,TRBJ2-1,CAWSVGGSRNEQFF,TGTGCCTGGAGTGTCGGCGGGAGTCGAAATGAGCAGTTCTTC
NA,NA,TRBV5-6,TRBJ2-2,CASSLSRVPTGELFF,TGTGCCAGCAGCTTGAGCAGGGTTCCCACCGGGGAGCTGTTTTTT
NA,NA,TRBV9,TRBJ2-7,CASSSKTFSGEQYF,TGTGCCAGCAGCTCCAAGACCTTCAGCGGCGAGCAGTACTTC
NA,NA,TRBV30,TRBJ2-7,CAWSVGPYREQYF,TGTGCCTGGAGTGTAGGGCCCTACAGGGAGCAGTACTTC
NA,NA,TRBV4-2,TRBJ1-5,CASSQDLLAGVNQPQHF,TGTGCCAGCAGCCAAGACTTACTGGCGGGGGTCAATCAGCCCCAGCATTTT
NA,NA,TRBV11-2,TRBJ2-5,CASSPPVPQTQYF,TGTGCCAGCAGCCCTCCGGTCCCACAGACCCAGTACTTC
NA,NA,TRBV13,TRBJ2-1,CASSETPRGNNEQFF,TGTGCCAGCAGCGAGACTCCCCGGGGGAACAATGAGCAGTTCTTC
NA,NA,TRBV7-9,TRBJ2-7,CASSWEPSEQYF,TGTGCCAGCAGCTGGGAGCCTTCCGAGCAGTACTTC
few,TRBD1,TRBV25-1,TRBJ1-1,CASRNPGQGDLNTEAFF,TGCGCCAGCCGTAACCCGGGACAGGGGGATTTGAACACTGAAGCTTTCTTT
NA,TRBD1,TRBV5-1,TRBJ2-5,CASSYQGQRETQYF,TGCGCCAGCAGCTACCAGGGACAGAGGGAGACCCAGTACTTC
NA,TRBD2,TRBV4-1,TRBJ2-7,CASSSRTGTSGSYEQYF,TGCGCCAGCAGCTCACGAACCGGGACTAGCGGGAGTTACGAGCAGTACTTC
NA,TRBD1,TRBV9,TRBJ1-6,CASSDGTEGSPLHF,TGTGCCAGCAGCGACGGGACAGAAGGATCACCCCTCCACTTT
NA,TRBD2,TRBV2,TRBJ2-2,CASSRLAGQATGELFF,TGTGCCAGCAGTAGACTAGCGGGACAAGCGACCGGGGAGCTGTTTTTT